What follows is one T cell receptor beta chain and its context. In germline, CDR1 is SEHNR, CDR2 FQNEAQ (reference sequence). The CDR3 extends over 17 amino acids. Unmatched junction bases numbered 6, after V lost 1 base and J lost 3 bases. Clones were read by immunoSEQ multiplex PCR, and TCRdb kept only the in-frame ones, dropping some. The sample yields 55,000 to 65,000 clones, 84% seen once. The data derive from a study of OX40 agonist ivuxolimab in advanced cancers. As for the study in general: All patients had ivuxolimab intravenously every 2 weeks at 0.01 to 10 mg/kg. People in dose escalation had one of these cancers: hepatocellular carcinoma, melanoma, renal cell or head and neck cancer.

The TCR was taken from an adult with an advanced solid tumor such as melanoma, head and neck, liver or kidney cancer. The genes are TRBV7-9 and TRBJ2-7; 13 bases are shared with TRBD2. Material: CD4+ or CD8+ T cells sorted from blood, obtained in a trial of the OX40 agonist ivuxolimab. CDR3 nucleotides: TGTGCCAGCAGCTTAGAGCCGGGACTAGCGGGAAACTACGAGCAGTACTTC. Protein sequence: CASSLEPGLAGNYEQYF.